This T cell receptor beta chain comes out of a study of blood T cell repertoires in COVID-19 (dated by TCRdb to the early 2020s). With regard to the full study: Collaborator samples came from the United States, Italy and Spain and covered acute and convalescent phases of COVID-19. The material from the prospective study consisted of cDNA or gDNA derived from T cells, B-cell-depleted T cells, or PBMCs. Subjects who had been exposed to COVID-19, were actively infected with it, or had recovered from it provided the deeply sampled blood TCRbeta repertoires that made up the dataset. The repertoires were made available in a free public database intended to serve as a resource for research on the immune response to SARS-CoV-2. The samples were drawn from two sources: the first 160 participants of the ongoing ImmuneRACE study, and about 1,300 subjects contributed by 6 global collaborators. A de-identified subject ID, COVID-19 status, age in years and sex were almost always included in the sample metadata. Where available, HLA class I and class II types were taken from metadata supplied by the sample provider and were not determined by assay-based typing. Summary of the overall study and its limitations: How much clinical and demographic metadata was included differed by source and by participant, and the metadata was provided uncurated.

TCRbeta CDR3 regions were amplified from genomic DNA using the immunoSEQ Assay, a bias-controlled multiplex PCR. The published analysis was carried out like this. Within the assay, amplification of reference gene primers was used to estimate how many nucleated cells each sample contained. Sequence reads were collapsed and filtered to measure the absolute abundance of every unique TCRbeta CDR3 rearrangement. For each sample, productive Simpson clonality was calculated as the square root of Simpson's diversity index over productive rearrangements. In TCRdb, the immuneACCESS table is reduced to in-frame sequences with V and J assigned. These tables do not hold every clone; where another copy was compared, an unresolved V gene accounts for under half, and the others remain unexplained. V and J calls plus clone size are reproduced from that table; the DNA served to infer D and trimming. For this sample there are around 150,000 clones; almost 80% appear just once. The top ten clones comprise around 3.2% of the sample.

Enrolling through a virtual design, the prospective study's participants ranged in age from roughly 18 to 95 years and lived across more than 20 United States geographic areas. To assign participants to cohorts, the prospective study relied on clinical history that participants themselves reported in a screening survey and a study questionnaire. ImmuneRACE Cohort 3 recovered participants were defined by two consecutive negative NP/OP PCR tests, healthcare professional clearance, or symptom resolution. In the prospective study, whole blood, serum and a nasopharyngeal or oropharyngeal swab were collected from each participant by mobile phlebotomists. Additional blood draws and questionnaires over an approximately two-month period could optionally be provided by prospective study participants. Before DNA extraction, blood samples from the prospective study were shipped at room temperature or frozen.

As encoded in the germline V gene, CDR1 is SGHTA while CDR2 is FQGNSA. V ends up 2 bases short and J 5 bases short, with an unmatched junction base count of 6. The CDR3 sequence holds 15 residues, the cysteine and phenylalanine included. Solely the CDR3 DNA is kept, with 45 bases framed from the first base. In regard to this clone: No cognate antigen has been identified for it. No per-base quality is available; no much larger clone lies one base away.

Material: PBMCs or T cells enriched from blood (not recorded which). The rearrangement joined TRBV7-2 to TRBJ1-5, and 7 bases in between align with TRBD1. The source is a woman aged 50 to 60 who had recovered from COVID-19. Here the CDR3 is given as CASSLRAGGHQPQHF. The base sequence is TGTGCCAGCAGCTTACGGGCAGGGGGACATCAGCCCCAGCATTTT.